This entry lists 15 T cell receptor beta chains sequenced from one sample in a study of blood T cell repertoires in COVID-19. TCRdb's table, derived via immunoSEQ multiplex PCR, lists solely in-frame clones and lacks some. The table records around 180,000 clones, around 88% of them present only once. The specimen sequenced was PBMCs or T cells enriched from blood (not recorded which). The receptors were sampled from a woman between 25 and 40 years old who had recovered from COVID-19.

This clone was recorded once. This chain joins TRBV10-3 and TRBJ2-1; 9 bases match TRBD2. CDR3 size: 16 residues. The germline gives CDR1 ENHRY, CDR2 SYGVKD. With 4 bases clipped from V and 4 bases from J, the junction kept 8 bases outside the gene matches. CDR3 region: CAISGYSSGMYNEQFF. DNA of the CDR3: TGTGCCATCAGTGGATATTCTAGCGGGATGTACAATGAGCAGTTCTTC.

This clone is a singleton in its sample. This sequence joins TRBV18 and TRBJ1-1; no reliable D call. Per the germline V gene, CDR1 is KGHSH and CDR2 is LQKENI. V gave up 2 bases and J gave up 1 base, with 8 bases separating them. The CDR3 covers 14 residues. Here the CDR3 DNA reads TGTGCCAGCTCACCAGCCAGGAAGAACACTGAAGCTTTCTTT. Residues: CASSPARKNTEAFF.

The chain uses TRBV7-9 and TRBJ1-1; 8 nucleotides match TRBD1. The trim removed 5 bases at V and 10 bases at J, leaving 12 bases unmatched. The CDR3 is made up of 14 amino acids. Germline-derived CDR1 and CDR2 are SEHNR and FQNEAQ (reference sequence). The CDR3 here is CASSDGQGRYGAFF. The CDR3 DNA reads as TGTGCCAGCAGCGACGGACAGGGCAGGTATGGAGCTTTCTTT.

This chain links TRBV15 with TRBJ1-4, with D possibly matching TRBD1 (6 bases). CDR3 length: 16 residues. Trimming stripped 0 bases from V and 4 bases from J, with 12 bases between. Germline loops: CDR1 LNHNV, CDR2 YYDKDF (reference sequence). The CDR3 reads CATSRDAGVGNEKLFF. The DNA of the CDR3 is TGTGCCACCAGCAGAGATGCAGGGGTTGGTAATGAAAAACTGTTTTTT. The full variable domain, completed using reference TRBV15 and TRBJ1-4, is DAMVIQNPRYQVTQFGKPVTLSCSQTLNHNVMYWYQQKSSQAPKLLFHYYDKDFNNEADTPDNFQSRRPNTSFCFLDIRSPGLGDTAMYLCATSRDAGVGNEKLFFGSGTQLSVL.

This sequence joins TRBV12-3 or TRBV12-4 and TRBJ2-7; D remains unclear. The V end lost 9 bases, the J end lost 2 bases, and 8 bases lay between the germline ends. There are 11 residues in the CDR3. Here the CDR3 DNA reads TGTGCCAGTTCACGCGCCTACGAGCAGTACTTC. The encoded protein is CASSRAYEQYF.

The rearrangement uses TRBV7-9 and TRBJ2-7; 10 bases map to TRBD1. Unmatched junction bases numbered 3, after V lost 4 bases and J lost 3 bases. Germline V gives CDR1 SEHNR, CDR2 FQNEAQ (reference sequence). The CDR3 is 14 residues long. The CDR3 region has the DNA TGTGCCAGCAGCTCCCGGGACAGGGGCTACGAGCAGTACTTC. Translation: CASSSRDRGYEQYF.

This chain joins TRBV7-9 and TRBJ1-2; D is unclear. The CDR3 loop spans 12 amino acids. V was pared by 5 bases and J by 1 base, with 5 bases between. Germline V gene lookup returns CDR1 SEHNR and CDR2 FQNEAQ (reference sequence). CDR3 region: CASSNNNYGYTF. The CDR3 DNA sequence: TGTGCCAGCAGCAACAATAACTATGGCTACACCTTC. The full variable domain, completed using reference TRBV7-9 and TRBJ1-2, is DTGVSQNPRHKITKRGQNVTFRCDPISEHNRLYWYRQTLGQGPEFLTYFQNEAQLEKSRLLSDRFSAERPKGSFSTLEIQRTEQGDSAMYLCASSNNNYGYTFGSGTRLTVV.

The rearrangement links TRBV28 to TRBJ1-2; D possibly corresponds to TRBD1 (5 bases). CDR1 is MDHEN and CDR2 is SYDVKM in the germline V gene. V was shortened by 4 bases and J by 5 bases, with 11 bases between the two germline ends. The CDR3 spans 13 residues. The CDR3 loop is CASSSDNYYGYTF. CDR3 nucleotide sequence: TGTGCCAGCAGTTCGGACAACTATTATGGCTACACCTTC.

CDR3 DNA: TGTGCCACCCAATCTGGAAACACCATATATTTT. Amino acids: CATQSGNTIYF. This chain joins TRBV6-5 and TRBJ1-3; D is uncertain. The length of the CDR3 is 11 residues. The V gene's germline CDR1 is MNHEY and CDR2 SVGAGI. V was trimmed by 10 bases and J by 1 base, leaving 5 bases between them.

The rearrangement links TRBV27 to TRBJ2-5; D uncertain. This CDR3 contains 13 residues. Germline-derived CDR1 and CDR2 are MNHEY and SMNVEV (reference sequence). V was clipped by 5 bases and J by 5 bases, with 12 bases between them. The CDR3 spells CASSNEPLETQYF. CDR3 in DNA: TGTGCCAGCAGTAATGAGCCTCTGGAGACCCAGTACTTC.

The chain couples TRBV5-1 to TRBJ2-2; 14 bases are a match to TRBD2. The CDR3 has 16 residues. V shed 4 bases, J shed 5 bases, and the junction held 4 bases outside the gene matches. Germline CDR1 SGHRS, CDR2 YFSETQ. The CDR3 is CASSAGTSGGTGELFF. DNA of the CDR3: TGCGCCAGCAGCGCCGGGACTAGCGGGGGAACCGGGGAGCTGTTTTTT.

The chain carries TRBV30 and TRBJ1-2; 9 nucleotides match TRBD1. CDR1 and CDR2 (germline): GTSNPN, SVGIG (reference sequence). The CDR3 contains 15 residues. The V and J ends lost 4 bases and 6 bases, in that order; junction bases with no gene match: 12. CDR3 bases: TGTGCCTGGAAGCGGAGACAGGGGGGACAGGATGGCTACACCTTC. Translated: CAWKRRQGGQDGYTF.

The rearrangement uses TRBV19 and TRBJ1-6; maybe TRBD1 (6 bases). Trimming pared 5 bases from V and 8 bases from J, leaving 10 bases between. Germline V gives CDR1 LNHDA, CDR2 SQIVND (reference sequence). The CDR3 is made up of 13 amino acids. In nucleotides, the CDR3 is TGTGCCAGTAGTTTGGACAGCTATTCACCCCTCCACTTT. Protein product: CASSLDSYSPLHF. The full variable domain, in which reference TRBV19 and TRBJ1-6 provide the parts outside the CDR3, is DGGITQSPKYLFRKEGQNVTLSCEQNLNHDAMYWYRQDPGQGLRLIYYSQIVNDFQKGDIAEGYSVSREKKESFPLTVTSAQKNPTAFYLCASSLDSYSPLHFGNGTRLTVT.

This clone was picked up one time. The chain joins TRBV10-2 to TRBJ2-2, with a tentative D call TRBD2 (6 bases). Germline CDR1 is WSHSY and CDR2 is SAAADI. V was shortened by 3 bases and J by 4 bases, with 9 bases between the two germline ends. This CDR3 is built from 14 residues. The CDR3 nucleotides read TGCGCCAGCAGTGATCGGCGGGGCACCGGGGAGCTGTTTTTT. As protein: CASSDRRGTGELFF.

The chain combines TRBV2 with TRBJ2-2; 13 bases agree with TRBD2. CDR1 is SNHLY and CDR2 is FYNNEI in the germline V gene. This CDR3 comprises 14 residues. V gave up 6 bases and J gave up 6 bases; unmatched junction bases: 1. CDR3: CASSTSGRAGELFF. For the CDR3, the DNA is TGTGCCAGCAGCACTAGCGGGAGGGCCGGGGAGCTGTTTTTT.